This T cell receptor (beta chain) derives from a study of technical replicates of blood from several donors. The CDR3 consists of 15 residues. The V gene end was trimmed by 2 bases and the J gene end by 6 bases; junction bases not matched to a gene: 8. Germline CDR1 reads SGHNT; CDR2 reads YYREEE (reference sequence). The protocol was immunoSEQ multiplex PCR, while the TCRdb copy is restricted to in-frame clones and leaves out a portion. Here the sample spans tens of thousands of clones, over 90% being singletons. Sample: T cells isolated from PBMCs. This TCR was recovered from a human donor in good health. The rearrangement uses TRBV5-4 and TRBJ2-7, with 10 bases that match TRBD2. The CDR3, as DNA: TGTGCCAGCAGCTTAGGCCTAGCGGGAGTAGGCGAGCAGTACTTC. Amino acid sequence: CASSLGLAGVGEQYF.